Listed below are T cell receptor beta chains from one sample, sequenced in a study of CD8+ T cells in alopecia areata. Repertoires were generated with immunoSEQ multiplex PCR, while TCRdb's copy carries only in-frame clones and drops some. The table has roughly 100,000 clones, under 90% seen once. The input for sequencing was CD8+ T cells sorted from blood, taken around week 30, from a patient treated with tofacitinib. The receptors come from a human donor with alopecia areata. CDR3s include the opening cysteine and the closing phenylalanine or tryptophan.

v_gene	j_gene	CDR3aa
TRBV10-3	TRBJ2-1	CAISVRDEYNEQFF
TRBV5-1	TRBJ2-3	CASSLGQGADTQYF
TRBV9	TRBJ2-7	CASSPRQVDNEQYF
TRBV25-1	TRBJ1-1	CASTPLGGNTEAFF
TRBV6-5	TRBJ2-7	CASSYTGTGAPEQYF
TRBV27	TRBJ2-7	CASSLSRGGRENEQYF
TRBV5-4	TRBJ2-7	CASSLPGEGANEQYF
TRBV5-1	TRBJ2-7	CASSLAGAATYEQYF
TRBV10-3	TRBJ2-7	CAAEGEGKAGEQYF
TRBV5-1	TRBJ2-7	CASSLERESYEQYF
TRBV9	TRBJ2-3	CASSVGTAPRDTQYF
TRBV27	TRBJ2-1	CASQASGPSSYNEQFF
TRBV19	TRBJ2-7	CASSIVGGSSYEQYF
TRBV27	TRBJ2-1	CASSRGQGSYNEQFF
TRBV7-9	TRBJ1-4	CASSPDPWGEKLFF
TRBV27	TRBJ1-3	CASSLSINVERFSGNTIYF
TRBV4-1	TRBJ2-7	CASSPTSGYEQYF
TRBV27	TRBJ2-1	CASSLSGLAGSEQFF
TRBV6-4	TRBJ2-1	CASTRVRGLSACVYNEQFF
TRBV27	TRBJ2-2	CASSSRDRAPGGELFF
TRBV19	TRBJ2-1	CASSLGPPSYNEQFF
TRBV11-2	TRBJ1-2	CASSPGSLFYGYTF
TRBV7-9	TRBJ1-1	CASSFGERITEAFF
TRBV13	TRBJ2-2	CASSLGGTGELFF
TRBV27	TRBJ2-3	CASSAGGPTDTQYF
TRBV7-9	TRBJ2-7	CASSQGGAYEQYF
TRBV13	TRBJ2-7	CASSTQGSAYEQYF
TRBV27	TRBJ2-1	CASSFGVYTYNEQFF
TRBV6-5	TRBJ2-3	CASSYASGGFADTQYF
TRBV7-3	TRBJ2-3	CASSREGPDTQYF
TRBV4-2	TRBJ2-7	CASSQARSYEQYF
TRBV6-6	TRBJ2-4	CASSYSSWIRYF
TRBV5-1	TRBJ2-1	CASSSGPPGQGKNEQFF
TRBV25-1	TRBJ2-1	CASSRPRGDEQFF
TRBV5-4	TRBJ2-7	CASRDSYYEQYF
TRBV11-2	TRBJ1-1	CASSFGQVVRWNTEAFF
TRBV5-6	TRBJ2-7	CASSPQVATSGRSGYEQYF
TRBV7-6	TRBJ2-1	CASSLAPRYEQFF
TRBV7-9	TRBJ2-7	CASSLPEAGPSHEQYF
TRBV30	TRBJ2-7	CAWSYREYEQYF
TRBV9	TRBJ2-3	CASSVGGSTDTQYF
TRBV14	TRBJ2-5	CASSQGPSGIGLETQYF
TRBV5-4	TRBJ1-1	CASSPGAPEAFF
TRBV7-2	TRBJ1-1	CASSFGFPEAFF
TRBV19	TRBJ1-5	CASSINRPNNQPQHF
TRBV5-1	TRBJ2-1	CASSLGVAGGLYNEQFF
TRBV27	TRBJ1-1	CASSGLGLNTEAFF
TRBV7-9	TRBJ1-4	CASSKPGPLGEKLFF
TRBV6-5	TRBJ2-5	CASRRKDRVQETQYF